This entry describes one T cell receptor (beta chain). Assay used: immunoSEQ multiplex PCR; TCRdb lists only in-frame clones, some missing. The data contain more than 2 million clones, more than 90% of them seen just once; the ten biggest clones take up 0.1% to 0.15%. V was clipped by 2 bases and J by 13 bases; unmatched bases: 2. The length of the CDR3 is 12 residues. CDR1 and CDR2 (germline): SGHRS, YFSETQ. This specimen belongs to a study of shared clonotypes between healthy human individuals. This TCR was sampled from a man younger than 35 in good health. The chain combines TRBV5-1 with TRBJ2-1, with 11 bases that match TRBD2. Sequencing input: naive CD4+ T cells sorted from blood. The subset was: CD45RA+ positively selected. The CDR3 loop is CASSLLAGEQFF. For the CDR3, the DNA is TGCGCCAGCAGCTTACTAGCGGGAGAACAGTTCTTC.